This TCR beta chain derives from a study of CD8+CD57+ T cells in acquired aplastic anemia (dated by TCRdb to between 2017 and 2018). Turning to the overall study: DNA extracted from sorted CD4+ and CD8+ cells had a mean of 3.2 ug, with a range of roughly 0.18 to 27.4 ug. A CD8+CD57+ expansion meant a frequency higher than the mean frequency seen in healthy subjects. What the study reported, not specific to this receptor: Some 31 CD8+ CDR3 sequences were shared between patients and controls but appeared highly expressed in patients and within their immunodominant clones. No significant difference in CD8+ Simpson's diversity was found between patients and healthy controls (P=0.060).

This clonotype was seen more than once but under ten times. Its antigen is unknown. Base-call qualities are not available, and no considerably larger clone is one nucleotide away. For this chain, trimming is 8 bases at the V end and 5 bases at the J end, and the number of junction bases without a gene match is 8. Its CDR3 holds 14 amino acids, cysteine through phenylalanine. Only the CDR3 DNA is retained, 42 bases long and in frame from the first base. CDR1 and CDR2, looked up from the germline V gene, are SGHVS and FQNEAQ. The patients picked for sequencing were ones in whom flow cytometry had shown an expansion of CD8+CD57+ cells. Every patient had a diagnosis of severe acquired aplastic anemia based on International Study of Aplastic Anemia and Agranulocytosis and Camitta criteria. No patient had received any therapy when blood was sampled. In this study, sorted CD4+ and CD8+ T cells from the blood of healthy subjects and of severe aplastic anemia patients had their TCR repertoires deep-sequenced. Patients were enrolled in the USA under clinicaltrials.gov protocols 00001620, 01623167, 00001397, 00071045, 00081523 and 00961064. Ficoll-Paque density gradient centrifugation was used to isolate peripheral blood mononuclear cells. CD4+ and CD8+ T cells were sorted by FACS or magnetic beads before DNA extraction.

Genomic DNA was used as template for profiling of TCR beta VDJ combinations and CDR3 sequences. TCR repertoire sequencing was run on an Illumina HiSeq 2000. As for the original processing: Repertoires were assessed using TRBV/TRBJ rearrangement plots, CDR3 size and DJ length profiles, and Simpson's diversity index. The most abundant DNA sequence in the deep sequencing data was taken as the immunodominant clone. CDR3 amino acid sequences were screened for sharing across subjects and were compared with published repertoires and the VDJdb database. The raw public data were reprocessed by TCRdb itself: fastp quality trimming at Q25, MiXCR clonotype calling, in-frame beta chains only. Under each unique CDR3 protein, matching rows form one entry showing the most common genes and DNA. The V and J calls were not made by the authors but by TCRdb's processing. The sample table holds some 170,000 distinct CDR3 sequences, of which about 64% were seen once. 40% to 60% of the sample lies in the top ten.

Rearrangement joined TRBV7-8 to TRBJ1-4; TRBD1 agrees with 7 junctional bases. The sequenced sample was sorted CD4+, CD8+, or CD8+CD57+ T cells (not recorded which) from PBMCs. The source is a human donor with aplastic anemia. The DNA is as follows: TGTGCCAGCCGCCCGACAGGGAGGAATGAAAAACTGTTTTTT. The translation is CASRPTGRNEKLFF. Beyond the CDR3, the reference TRBV7-8 and TRBJ1-4 genes provide the residues; the full variable domain reads: GAGVSQSPRYKVAKRGQDVALRCDPISGHVSLFWYQQALGQGPEFLTYFQNEAQLDKSGLPSDRFFAERPEGSVSTLKIQRTQQEDSAVYLCASRPTGRNEKLFFGSGTQLSVL.